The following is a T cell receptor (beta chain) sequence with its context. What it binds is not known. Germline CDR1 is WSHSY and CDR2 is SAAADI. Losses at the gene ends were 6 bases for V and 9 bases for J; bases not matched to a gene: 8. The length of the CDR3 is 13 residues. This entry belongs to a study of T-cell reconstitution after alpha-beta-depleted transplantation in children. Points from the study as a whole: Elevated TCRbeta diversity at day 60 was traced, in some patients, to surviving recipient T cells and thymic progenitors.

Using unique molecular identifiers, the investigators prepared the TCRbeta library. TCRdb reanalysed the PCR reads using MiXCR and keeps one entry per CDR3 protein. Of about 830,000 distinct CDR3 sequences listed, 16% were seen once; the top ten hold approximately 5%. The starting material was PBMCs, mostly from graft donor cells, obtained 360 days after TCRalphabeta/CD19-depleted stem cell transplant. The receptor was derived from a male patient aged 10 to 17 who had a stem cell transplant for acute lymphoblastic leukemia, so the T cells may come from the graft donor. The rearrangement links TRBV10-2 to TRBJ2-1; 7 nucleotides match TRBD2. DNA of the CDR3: TGCGCCAGCAGGGTCGGCGGGAGCATTGAGCAGTTCTTC. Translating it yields CASRVGGSIEQFF.